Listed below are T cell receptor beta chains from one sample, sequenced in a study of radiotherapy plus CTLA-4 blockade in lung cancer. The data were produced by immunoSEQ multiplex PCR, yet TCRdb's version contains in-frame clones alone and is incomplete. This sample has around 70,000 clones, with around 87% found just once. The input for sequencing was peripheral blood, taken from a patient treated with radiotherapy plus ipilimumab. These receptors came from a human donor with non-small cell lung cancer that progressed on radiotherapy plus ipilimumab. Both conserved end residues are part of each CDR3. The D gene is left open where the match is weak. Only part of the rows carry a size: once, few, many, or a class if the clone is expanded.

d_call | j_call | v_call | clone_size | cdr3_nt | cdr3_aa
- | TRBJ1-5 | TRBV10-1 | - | TGCGCCAGGATACCGACTGACCCTAGCAATCAGCCCCAGCATTTT | CARIPTDPSNQPQHF
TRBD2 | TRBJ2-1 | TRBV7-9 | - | TGTGCCAGCAGCGGGCTAGCGGGAGGGCCAGGTGAGCAGTTCTTC | CASSGLAGGPGEQFF
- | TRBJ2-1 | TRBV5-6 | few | TGTGCCAGCAGCTTGGGGACAGCATACAATGAGCAGTTCTTC | CASSLGTAYNEQFF
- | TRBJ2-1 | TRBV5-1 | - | TGCGCCAGCTCCGGGACCCCCAATTCGCCCTACAATGAGCAGTTCTTC | CASSGTPNSPYNEQFF
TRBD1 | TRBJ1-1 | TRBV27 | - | TGTGCCACTCAGCCCCGGGGACAGGGCCCCACTGAAGCTTTCTTT | CATQPRGQGPTEAFF
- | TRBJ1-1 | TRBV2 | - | TGTGCCAGCAGTGAACTACAGGGATGGGAGAAAGCTTTCTTT | CASSELQGWEKAFF
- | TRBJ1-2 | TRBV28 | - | TGTGCCAGCAGTTTTTTGGGGAACTATGGCTACACCTTC | CASSFLGNYGYTF
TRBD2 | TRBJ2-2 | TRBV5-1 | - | TGCGCCAGCAGACCGACTAGCGACAGCACCGGGGAGCTGTTTTTT | CASRPTSDSTGELFF
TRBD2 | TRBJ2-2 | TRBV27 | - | TGTGCCAGCAGTTTAAGTCCTAGCGGGAGGGCCTTGGCCGGGGAGCTGTTTTTT | CASSLSPSGRALAGELFF
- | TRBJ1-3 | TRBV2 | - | TGTGCCAGCAGTGAGGGGACAATCTCTGGAAACACCATATATTTT | CASSEGTISGNTIYF
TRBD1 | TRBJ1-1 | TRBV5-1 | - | TGCGCCAGCAGCAGCCGACAGGGAAAGGCTGAAGCTTTCTTT | CASSSRQGKAEAFF
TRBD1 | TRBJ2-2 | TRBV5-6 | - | TGTGCCAGCAGCACACAGGGGGGAAACACCGGGGAGCTGTTTTTT | CASSTQGGNTGELFF
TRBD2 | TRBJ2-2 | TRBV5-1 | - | TGCGCCAGCAGTCCTAGCGGGAGGAATACCGGGGAGCTGTTTTTT | CASSPSGRNTGELFF
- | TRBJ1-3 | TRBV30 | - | TGTGCCTGCGCTTCAAACACCATATATTTT | CACASNTIYF
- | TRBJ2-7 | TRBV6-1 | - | TGTGCCAGCAGAGGGGCTTACGAGCAGTACTTC | CASRGAYEQYF
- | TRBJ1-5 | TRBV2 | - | TGTGCCAGCAGTGCAAGGGAGACCCAGCATTTT | CASSARETQHF
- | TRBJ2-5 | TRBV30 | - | TGTGCCTCGGCGGGACAGATACAAGAGACCCAGTACTTC | CASAGQIQETQYF
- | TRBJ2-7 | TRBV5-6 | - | TGTGCCAGCAGCCATGAAGGGACGTCGCTAACCTACGAGCAGTACTTC | CASSHEGTSLTYEQYF
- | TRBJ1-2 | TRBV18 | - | TGTGCCAGCTCACGTAATGGATATGGCTACACCTTC | CASSRNGYGYTF
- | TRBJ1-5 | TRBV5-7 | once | TGTGCCAGCAGCAACCGGCGGGCGTTTAGCAATCAGCCCCAGCATTTT | CASSNRRAFSNQPQHF
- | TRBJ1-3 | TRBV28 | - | TGTGCCAGCAGGGATTATCGACGGGGTGGATTATTCTCTGGAAACACCATATATTTT | CASRDYRRGGLFSGNTIYF
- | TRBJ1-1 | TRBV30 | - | TGTGCCTGGAGCCTTAATCCAGGGGAAGCTTTCTTT | CAWSLNPGEAFF
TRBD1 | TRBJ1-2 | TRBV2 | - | TGTGCCAGCAGGGAACAGGGGGCAATCTATGGCTACACCTTC | CASREQGAIYGYTF
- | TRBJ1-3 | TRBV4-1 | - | TGCGCCAGCAGCTACAGGGATGGAAACACCATATATTTT | CASSYRDGNTIYF
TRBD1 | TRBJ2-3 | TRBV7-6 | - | TGTGCCAGCAGCTTAGGGCAAGGGGGCGAGTCAGATACGCAGTATTTT | CASSLGQGGESDTQYF
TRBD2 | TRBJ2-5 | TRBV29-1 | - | TGCAGCGTTATCCCAGCGGGAGGAGAGACCCAGTACTTC | CSVIPAGGETQYF
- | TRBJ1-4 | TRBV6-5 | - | TGTGCCAGCAGTTACTCGAGGCGGACGGTCGTTGAAAAACTGTTTTTT | CASSYSRRTVVEKLFF
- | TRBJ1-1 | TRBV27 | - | TGTGCCAGCAGTTGGAAACAGGAGGGGAACACTGAAGCTTTCTTT | CASSWKQEGNTEAFF
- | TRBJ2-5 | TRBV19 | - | TGTGCCAGTAGTATAGCGGGAACAACCCAAAAGACCCAGTACTTC | CASSIAGTTQKTQYF
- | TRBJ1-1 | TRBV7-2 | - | TGTGCCAGCAGCTTAGTCAGATATGAAGCTTTCTTT | CASSLVRYEAFF
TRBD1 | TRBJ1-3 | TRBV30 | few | TGTGCCTGGAAACAGGGGGGACCACCTCGAAACACCATATATTTT | CAWKQGGPPRNTIYF
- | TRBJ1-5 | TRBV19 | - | TGTGCCAGTACCCCGACAGATGGGAGCAATCAGCCCCAGCATTTT | CASTPTDGSNQPQHF
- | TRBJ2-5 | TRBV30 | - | TGTGCCTTACGGAGTCTATCAGAGACCCAGTACTTC | CALRSLSETQYF
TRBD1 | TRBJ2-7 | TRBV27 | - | TGTGCCAGCAGCAAACAGGGGATCCTCGAGCAGTACTTC | CASSKQGILEQYF
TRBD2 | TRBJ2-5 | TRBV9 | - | TGTGCCAGCAGCGTAGTTGGAGCGGGAGGGGCCCAGTACTTC | CASSVVGAGGAQYF
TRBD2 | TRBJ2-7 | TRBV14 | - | TGTGCCAGCAGCCAAGTAGCGGGAGGAGGCGAGCAGTACTTC | CASSQVAGGGEQYF
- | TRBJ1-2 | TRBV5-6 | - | TGTGCCAGCAGCCGTACTGGAGGACTGGACTATGGCTACACCTTC | CASSRTGGLDYGYTF
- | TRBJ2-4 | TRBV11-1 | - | TGTGCCAGCAGCGGGGCTTGGCCGGGTCCGACCAAAAACATTCAGTACTTC | CASSGAWPGPTKNIQYF
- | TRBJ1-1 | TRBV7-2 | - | TGTGCCAGCAGCCTGATCCCCGCGGGGGAAGCTTTCTTT | CASSLIPAGEAFF
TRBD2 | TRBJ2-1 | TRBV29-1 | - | TGCAGCGAAGTTGGGCGGGGAGGGTTCAATGAGCAGTTCTTC | CSEVGRGGFNEQFF